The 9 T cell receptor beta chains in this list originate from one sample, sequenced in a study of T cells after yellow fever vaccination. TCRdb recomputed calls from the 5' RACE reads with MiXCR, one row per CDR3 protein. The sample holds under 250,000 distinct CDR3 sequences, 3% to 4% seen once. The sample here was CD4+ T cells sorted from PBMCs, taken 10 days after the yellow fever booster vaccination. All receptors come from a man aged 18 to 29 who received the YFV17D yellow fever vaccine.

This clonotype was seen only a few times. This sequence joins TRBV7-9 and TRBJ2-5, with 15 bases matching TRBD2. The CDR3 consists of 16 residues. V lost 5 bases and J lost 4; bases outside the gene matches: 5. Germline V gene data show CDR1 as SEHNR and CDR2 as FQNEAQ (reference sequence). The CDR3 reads CASSRRTSGGGETQYF. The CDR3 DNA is TGTGCCAGCAGCCGACGGACTAGCGGGGGGGGAGAGACCCAGTACTTC.

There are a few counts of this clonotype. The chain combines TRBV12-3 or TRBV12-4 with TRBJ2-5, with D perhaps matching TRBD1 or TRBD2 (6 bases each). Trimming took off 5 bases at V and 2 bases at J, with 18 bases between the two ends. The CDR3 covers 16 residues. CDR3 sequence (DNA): TGTGCCAGCAGTGCCCGGAGGGGGGTAGGGCAAGAGACCCAGTACTTC. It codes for CASSARRGVGQETQYF.

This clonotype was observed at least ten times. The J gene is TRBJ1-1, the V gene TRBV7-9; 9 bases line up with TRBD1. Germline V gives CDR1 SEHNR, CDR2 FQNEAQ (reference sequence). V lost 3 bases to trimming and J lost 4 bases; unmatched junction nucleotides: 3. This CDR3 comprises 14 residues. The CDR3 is CASSFGQGSTEAFF. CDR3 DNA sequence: TGTGCCAGCAGCTTTGGACAGGGGTCCACTGAAGCTTTCTTT. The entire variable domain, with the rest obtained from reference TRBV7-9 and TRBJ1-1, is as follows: DTGVSQNPRHKITKRGQNVTFRCDPISEHNRLYWYRQTLGQGPEFLTYFQNEAQLEKSRLLSDRFSAERPKGSFSTLEIQRTEQGDSAMYLCASSFGQGSTEAFFGQGTRLTVV.

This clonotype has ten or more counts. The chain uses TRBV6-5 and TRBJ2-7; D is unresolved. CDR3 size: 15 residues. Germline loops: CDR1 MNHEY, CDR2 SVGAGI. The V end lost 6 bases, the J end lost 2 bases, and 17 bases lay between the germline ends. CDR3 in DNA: TGTGCCAGCAGCCCCATGGGGTTACCGACCTACGAGCAGTACGTC. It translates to CASSPMGLPTYEQYV.

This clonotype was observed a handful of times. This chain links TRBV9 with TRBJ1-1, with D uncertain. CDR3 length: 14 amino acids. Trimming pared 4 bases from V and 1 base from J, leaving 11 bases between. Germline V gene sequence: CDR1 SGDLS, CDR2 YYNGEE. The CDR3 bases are TGTGCCAGCAGCCCCTCGTCGGGGAACACTGAAGCTTTCTTT. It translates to CASSPSSGNTEAFF.

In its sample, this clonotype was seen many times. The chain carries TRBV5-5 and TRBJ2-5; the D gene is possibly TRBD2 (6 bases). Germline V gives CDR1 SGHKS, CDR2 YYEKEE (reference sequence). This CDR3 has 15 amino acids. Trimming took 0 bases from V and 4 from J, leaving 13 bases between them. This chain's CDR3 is CASSLGSGGGETQYF. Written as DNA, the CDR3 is TGTGCCAGCAGCTTGGGTAGCGGAGGTGGAGAGACCCAGTACTTC.

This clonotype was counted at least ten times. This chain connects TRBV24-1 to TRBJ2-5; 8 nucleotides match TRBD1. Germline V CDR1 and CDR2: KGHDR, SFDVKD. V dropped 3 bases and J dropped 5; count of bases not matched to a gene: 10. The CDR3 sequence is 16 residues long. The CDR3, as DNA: TGTGCCACCAGTGATGCCGATGGACAGGGCGGGGAGACCCAGTACTTC. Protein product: CATSDADGQGGETQYF.

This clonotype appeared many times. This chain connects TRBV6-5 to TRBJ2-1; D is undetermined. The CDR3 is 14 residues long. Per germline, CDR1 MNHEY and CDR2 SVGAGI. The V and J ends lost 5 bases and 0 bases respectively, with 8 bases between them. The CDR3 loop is CASSRWGSYNEQFF. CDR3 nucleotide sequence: TGTGCCAGCAGTCGATGGGGCTCCTACAATGAGCAGTTCTTC.

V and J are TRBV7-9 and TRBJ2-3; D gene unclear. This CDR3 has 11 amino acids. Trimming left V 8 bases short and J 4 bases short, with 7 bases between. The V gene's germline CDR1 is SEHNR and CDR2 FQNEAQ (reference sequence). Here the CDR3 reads CASERADTQYF. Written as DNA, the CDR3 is TGTGCCAGCGAAAGGGCAGATACGCAGTATTTT.